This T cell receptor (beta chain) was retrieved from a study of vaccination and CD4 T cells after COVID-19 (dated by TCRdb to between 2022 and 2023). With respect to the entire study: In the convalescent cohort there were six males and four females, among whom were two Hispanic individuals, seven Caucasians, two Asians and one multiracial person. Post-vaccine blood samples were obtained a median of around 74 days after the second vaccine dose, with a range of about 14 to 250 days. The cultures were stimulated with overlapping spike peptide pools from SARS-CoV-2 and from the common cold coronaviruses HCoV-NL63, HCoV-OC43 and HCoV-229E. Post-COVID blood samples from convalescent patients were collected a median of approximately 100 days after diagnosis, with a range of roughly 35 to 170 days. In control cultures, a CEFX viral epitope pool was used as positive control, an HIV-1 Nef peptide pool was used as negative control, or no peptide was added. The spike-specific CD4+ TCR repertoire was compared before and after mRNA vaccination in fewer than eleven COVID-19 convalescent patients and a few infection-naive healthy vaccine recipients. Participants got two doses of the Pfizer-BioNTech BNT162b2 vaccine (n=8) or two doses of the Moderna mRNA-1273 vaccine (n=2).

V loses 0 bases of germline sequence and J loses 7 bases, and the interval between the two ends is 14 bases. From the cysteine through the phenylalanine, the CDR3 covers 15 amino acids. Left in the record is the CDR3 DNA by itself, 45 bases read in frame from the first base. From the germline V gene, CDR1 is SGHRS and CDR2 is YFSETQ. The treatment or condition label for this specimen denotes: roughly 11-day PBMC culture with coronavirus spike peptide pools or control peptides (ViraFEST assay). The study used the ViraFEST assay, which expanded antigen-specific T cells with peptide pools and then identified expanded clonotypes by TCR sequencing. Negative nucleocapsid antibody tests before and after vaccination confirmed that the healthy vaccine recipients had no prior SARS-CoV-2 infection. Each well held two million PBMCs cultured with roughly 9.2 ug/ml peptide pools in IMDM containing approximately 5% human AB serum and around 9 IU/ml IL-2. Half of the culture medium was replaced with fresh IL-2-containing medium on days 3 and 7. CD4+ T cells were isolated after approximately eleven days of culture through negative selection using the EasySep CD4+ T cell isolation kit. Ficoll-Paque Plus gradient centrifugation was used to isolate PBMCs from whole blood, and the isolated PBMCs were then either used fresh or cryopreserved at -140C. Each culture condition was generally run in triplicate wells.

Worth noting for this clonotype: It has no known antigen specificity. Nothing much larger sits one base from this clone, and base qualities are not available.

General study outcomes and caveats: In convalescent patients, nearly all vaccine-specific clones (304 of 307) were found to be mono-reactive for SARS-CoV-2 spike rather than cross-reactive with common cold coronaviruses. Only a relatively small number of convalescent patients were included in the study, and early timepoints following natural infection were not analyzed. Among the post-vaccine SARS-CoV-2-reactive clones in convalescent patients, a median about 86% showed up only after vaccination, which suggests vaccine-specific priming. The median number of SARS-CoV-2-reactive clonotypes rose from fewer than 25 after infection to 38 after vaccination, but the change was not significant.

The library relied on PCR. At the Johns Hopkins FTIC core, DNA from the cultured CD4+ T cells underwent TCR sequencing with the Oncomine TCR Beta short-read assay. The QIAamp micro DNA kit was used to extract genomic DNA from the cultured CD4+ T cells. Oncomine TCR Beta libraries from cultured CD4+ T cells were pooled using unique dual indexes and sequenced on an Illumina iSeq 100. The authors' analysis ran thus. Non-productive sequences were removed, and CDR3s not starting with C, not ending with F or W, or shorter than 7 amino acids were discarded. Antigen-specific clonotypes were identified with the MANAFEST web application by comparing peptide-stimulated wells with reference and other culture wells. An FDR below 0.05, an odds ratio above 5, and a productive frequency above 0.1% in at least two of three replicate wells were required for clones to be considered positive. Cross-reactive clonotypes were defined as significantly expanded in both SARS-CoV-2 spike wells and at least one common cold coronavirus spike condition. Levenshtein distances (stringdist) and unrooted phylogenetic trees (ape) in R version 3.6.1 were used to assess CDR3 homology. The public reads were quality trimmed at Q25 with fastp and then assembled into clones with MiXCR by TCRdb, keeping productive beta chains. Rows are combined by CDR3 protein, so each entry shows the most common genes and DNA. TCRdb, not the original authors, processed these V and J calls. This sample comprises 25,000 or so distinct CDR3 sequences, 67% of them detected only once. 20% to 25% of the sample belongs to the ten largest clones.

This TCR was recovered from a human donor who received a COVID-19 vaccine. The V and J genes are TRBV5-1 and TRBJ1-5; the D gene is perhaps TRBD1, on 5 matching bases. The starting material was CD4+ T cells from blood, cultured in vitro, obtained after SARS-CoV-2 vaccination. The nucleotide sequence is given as TGCGCCAGCAGCTTGGGTGGAGGGGAGGGCCAGCCCCAGCATTTT. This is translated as CASSLGGGEGQPQHF.